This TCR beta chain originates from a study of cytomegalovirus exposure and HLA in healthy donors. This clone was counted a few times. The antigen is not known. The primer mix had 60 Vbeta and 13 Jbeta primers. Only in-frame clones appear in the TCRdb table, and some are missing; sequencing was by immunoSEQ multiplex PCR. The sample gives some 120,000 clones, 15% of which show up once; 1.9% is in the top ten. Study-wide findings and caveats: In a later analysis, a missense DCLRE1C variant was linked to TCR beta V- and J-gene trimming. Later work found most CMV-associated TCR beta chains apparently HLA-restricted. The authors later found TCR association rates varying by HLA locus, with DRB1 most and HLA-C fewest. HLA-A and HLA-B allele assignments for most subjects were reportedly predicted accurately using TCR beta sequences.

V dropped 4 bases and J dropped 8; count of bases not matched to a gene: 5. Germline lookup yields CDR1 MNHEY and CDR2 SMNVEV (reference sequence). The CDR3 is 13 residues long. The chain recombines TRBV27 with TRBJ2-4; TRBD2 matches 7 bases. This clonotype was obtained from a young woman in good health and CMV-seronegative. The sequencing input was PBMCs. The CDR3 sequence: CASSSPGLHIQYF. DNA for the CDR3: TGTGCCAGCAGTTCACCGGGACTACACATTCAGTACTTC.